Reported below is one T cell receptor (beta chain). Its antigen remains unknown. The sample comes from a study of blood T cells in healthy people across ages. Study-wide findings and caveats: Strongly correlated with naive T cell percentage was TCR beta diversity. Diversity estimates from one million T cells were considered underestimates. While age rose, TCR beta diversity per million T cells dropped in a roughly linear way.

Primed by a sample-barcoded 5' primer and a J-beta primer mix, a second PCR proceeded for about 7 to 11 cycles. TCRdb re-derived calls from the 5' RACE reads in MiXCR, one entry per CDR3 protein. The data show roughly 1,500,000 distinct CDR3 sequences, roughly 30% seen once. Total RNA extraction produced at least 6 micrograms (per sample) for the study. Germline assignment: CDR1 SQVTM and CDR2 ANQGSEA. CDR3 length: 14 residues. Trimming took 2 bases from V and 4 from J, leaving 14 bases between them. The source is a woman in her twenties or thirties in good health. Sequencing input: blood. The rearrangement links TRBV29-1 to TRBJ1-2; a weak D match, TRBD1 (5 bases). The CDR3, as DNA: TGCAGCGTTGAATCCGTGACAGATCTCTATGGCTACACCTTC. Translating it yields CSVESVTDLYGYTF.